These T cell receptor beta chains were read from a single sample in a study of blood T cell repertoires in COVID-19. The data were produced by immunoSEQ multiplex PCR, yet TCRdb's version contains in-frame clones alone and is incomplete. Of fewer than 150,000 clones listed, less than 85% were seen once; the top ten hold around an eighth. The sample comprised peripheral blood. These receptors were obtained from a human donor in a cohort sampled during active COVID-19. CDR3s include the opening cysteine and the closing phenylalanine or tryptophan. D genes are given only for firm matches. Not all rows give a size; the values are once, few, many and, for expanded clones, a class.

V	D	J	size	DNA	CDR3
TRBV21-1	-	TRBJ2-1	-	TGTGCCAGCAGCACCCCCGAGACAGGGGTGGAAAATGAGCAGTTCTTC	CASSTPETGVENEQFF
TRBV6-5	TRBD1	TRBJ1-2	-	TGTGCCAGCAGTCGGGGACAGGGGAATGGCTACACCTTC	CASSRGQGNGYTF
TRBV6-2/TRBV6-3	-	TRBJ1-5	-	TGTGCCAGCAGTTACCCGGGGGCCCAGCATTTT	CASSYPGAQHF
TRBV6-2/TRBV6-3	-	TRBJ1-3	-	TGTGCCAGCAGTTTGCGCGGAAACTCTGGAAACACCATATATTTT	CASSLRGNSGNTIYF
TRBV6-2/TRBV6-3	TRBD2	TRBJ2-7	-	TGTGCCAGCAGTCTGACTAGCGGGGGGGCCTACGAGCAGTACTTC	CASSLTSGGAYEQYF
TRBV9	TRBD1	TRBJ1-1	-	TGTGCCAGCAGCGTAAGGACAGGAGGAGAAGCTTTCTTT	CASSVRTGGEAFF
TRBV19	-	TRBJ2-7	-	TGTGCCAGCGCGGCCGGGACTTCCGTTTACGAGCAGTACTTC	CASAAGTSVYEQYF
TRBV7-2	-	TRBJ2-7	few	TGTGCCAGCAGAGAGGGCTCCTACGAGCAGTACTTC	CASREGSYEQYF
TRBV3-1/TRBV3-2	TRBD2	TRBJ2-5	-	TGTGCCAGCAGCCAACCCGCCGGACTAGCGGGGGAGACCCAGTACTTC	CASSQPAGLAGETQYF
TRBV6-5	-	TRBJ2-7	-	TGTGCCAGCAGTACCGGGACACCTTCCTACGAGCAGTACTTC	CASSTGTPSYEQYF
TRBV4-3	-	TRBJ1-1	-	TGCGCCAGCAGCCAAAGGAGAATGAACACTGAAGCTTTCTTT	CASSQRRMNTEAFF
TRBV12-5	-	TRBJ2-3	-	TGTGCTAGTGGTTTGGTCTTTAGGGGTGGAGTAACAGATACGCAGTATTTT	CASGLVFRGGVTDTQYF
TRBV12-5	TRBD1	TRBJ1-4	-	TGTGCTAGTGGCCGGGACAGGGGGAGGTCAACTAATGAAAAACTGTTTTTT	CASGRDRGRSTNEKLFF
TRBV2	TRBD1	TRBJ1-3	-	TGTGCCAGCCTGACCGGGACAGGGAGCTTTGGAAACACCATATATTTT	CASLTGTGSFGNTIYF
TRBV6-5	-	TRBJ1-5	-	TGTGCCAGCAGCCCCGGGGGGGAGAGCAATCAGCCCCAGCATTTT	CASSPGGESNQPQHF
TRBV6-6	TRBD1	TRBJ1-1	-	TGTGCCAGCAACACAGGGGCCACTGAAGCTTTCTTT	CASNTGATEAFF
TRBV5-1	TRBD1	TRBJ2-7	-	TGCGCCAGCAGCTTGTACGGGACAGGGCTCGGGAACGAGCAGTACTTC	CASSLYGTGLGNEQYF
TRBV12-3/TRBV12-4	-	TRBJ2-5	-	TGTGCCAGCAGTTCAAGCGGGGAGACCCAGTACTTC	CASSSSGETQYF
TRBV7-3	-	TRBJ1-1	-	TGTGCCAGCAGCTTAGGGGCAGGGGCCACTGAAGCTTTCTTT	CASSLGAGATEAFF
TRBV7-9	-	TRBJ2-7	few	TGTGCCAGCAGCCGGGGTGGTTACGAGCAGTACTTC	CASSRGGYEQYF
TRBV6-6	-	TRBJ1-5	-	TGTGCCAGCAGCTCGAGAGGCCAGCCCCAGCATTTT	CASSSRGQPQHF
TRBV30	-	TRBJ2-7	-	TGTGCCTGGAGTCCCCGCTCCTACGAGCAGTACTTC	CAWSPRSYEQYF
TRBV12-5	-	TRBJ1-5	-	TGTGCTAGCCAGTCGCTTTCTAGCAATCAGCCCCAGCATTTT	CASQSLSSNQPQHF